Listed below are T cell receptor beta chains from one sample, sequenced in a study of T cells in Graves' hyperthyroidism and ophthalmopathy. TCRdb independently ran MiXCR on the multiplex PCR reads; one entry per CDR3 protein. The data show 500,000 to 700,000 distinct CDR3 sequences, approximately 16% seen once. What was sequenced was blood. These TCRs come from a woman between 18 and 29 years old with Graves' hyperthyroidism. Both conserved end residues are part of each CDR3. A D gene is named only where the DNA matches it firmly. Not every row has a clone size; where given, it reads once, few, many or a size class.

v_call: TRBV13; j_call: TRBJ1-5; clone_size: many; cdr3_length: 17; d_call: -; cdr3_aa: CASSLAVGGGSNQPQHF; cdr3_nt: TGTGCCAGCAGCTTAGCTGTGGGAGGGGGTTCCAATCAGCCCCAGCATTTT
v_call: TRBV27; j_call: TRBJ2-7; clone_size: -; cdr3_length: 13; d_call: -; cdr3_aa: CASSLGYTYEQYF; cdr3_nt: TGTGCCAGCAGTTTAGGGTATACCTACGAGCAGTACTTC
v_call: TRBV6-1; j_call: TRBJ1-2; clone_size: many; cdr3_length: 15; d_call: TRBD1; cdr3_aa: CASTSLWGQGLGYTF; cdr3_nt: TGTGCCAGCACTTCCCTCTGGGGACAGGGTCTTGGCTACACCTTC
v_call: TRBV27; j_call: TRBJ1-5; clone_size: many; cdr3_length: 15; d_call: -; cdr3_aa: CASSQGRHSNQPQHF; cdr3_nt: TGTGCCAGCAGCCAAGGACGGCATAGCAATCAGCCCCAGCATTTT
v_call: TRBV19; j_call: TRBJ1-2; clone_size: few; cdr3_length: 15; d_call: -; cdr3_aa: CASSSFGTDNYGYTF; cdr3_nt: TGTGCCAGTAGTTCCTTCGGGACGGACAACTATGGCTACACCTTC
v_call: TRBV20-1; j_call: TRBJ2-5; clone_size: many; cdr3_length: 13; d_call: TRBD1; cdr3_aa: CSAGGQFQETQYF; cdr3_nt: TGCAGTGCTGGGGGACAGTTCCAAGAGACCCAGTACTTC
v_call: TRBV7-7; j_call: TRBJ2-2; clone_size: many; cdr3_length: 14; d_call: -; cdr3_aa: CASSLSGGPGELFF; cdr3_nt: TGTGCTAGCAGCTTGTCCGGGGGACCCGGGGAGCTGTTTTTT
v_call: TRBV20-1; j_call: TRBJ1-2; clone_size: -; cdr3_length: 12; d_call: TRBD1; cdr3_aa: CSARSGGDGYTF; cdr3_nt: TGCAGTGCTAGATCAGGGGGCGATGGCTACACCTTC
v_call: TRBV27; j_call: TRBJ2-1; clone_size: many; cdr3_length: 15; d_call: -; cdr3_aa: CASSLLLGLYNEQFF; cdr3_nt: TGTGCCAGCAGTTTACTCCTCGGCCTCTACAATGAGCAGTTCTTC
v_call: TRBV6-5; j_call: TRBJ1-4; clone_size: few; cdr3_length: 14; d_call: -; cdr3_aa: CASSYIGVGEKLFF; cdr3_nt: TGTGCCAGCAGTTACATCGGGGTTGGTGAAAAACTGTTTTTT
v_call: TRBV12-3/TRBV12-4; j_call: TRBJ2-1; clone_size: many; cdr3_length: 15; d_call: TRBD2; cdr3_aa: CASSFEASGRDEQFF; cdr3_nt: TGTGCCAGCAGTTTCGAGGCTAGCGGGAGGGATGAGCAGTTCTTC
v_call: TRBV20-1; j_call: TRBJ2-3; clone_size: few; cdr3_length: 13; d_call: -; cdr3_aa: CSARVLSTDTQYF; cdr3_nt: TGCAGTGCTAGAGTACTCAGCACAGATACGCAGTATTTT
v_call: TRBV29-1; j_call: TRBJ2-7; clone_size: many; cdr3_length: 11; d_call: -; cdr3_aa: CSVTISYEQYF; cdr3_nt: TGCAGCGTTACCATCTCCTACGAGCAGTACTTC
v_call: TRBV19; j_call: TRBJ2-7; clone_size: few; cdr3_length: 14; d_call: TRBD2; cdr3_aa: CASRHRAGVYEQYF; cdr3_nt: TGTGCCAGCCGACACCGGGCGGGGGTCTACGAGCAGTACTTC
v_call: TRBV15; j_call: TRBJ1-4; clone_size: -; cdr3_length: 17; d_call: -; cdr3_aa: CATSRDLTVAYNEKLFF; cdr3_nt: TGTGCCACCAGCAGAGATCTGACCGTAGCGTATAATGAAAAACTGTTTTTT
v_call: TRBV7-2; j_call: TRBJ2-7; clone_size: many; cdr3_length: 15; d_call: TRBD2; cdr3_aa: CASSATTSGRIEQYF; cdr3_nt: TGTGCCAGCAGCGCCACGACTAGCGGGAGAATCGAGCAGTACTTC
v_call: TRBV20-1; j_call: TRBJ2-1; clone_size: many; cdr3_length: 16; d_call: -; cdr3_aa: CSARDPLTGEYNEQFF; cdr3_nt: TGCAGTGCTAGAGATCCTTTGACGGGGGAATACAATGAGCAGTTCTTC
v_call: TRBV27; j_call: TRBJ2-5; clone_size: many; cdr3_length: 13; d_call: -; cdr3_aa: CASSFSGWETQYF; cdr3_nt: TGTGCCAGCAGTTTCTCGGGCTGGGAGACCCAGTACTTC
v_call: TRBV7-2; j_call: TRBJ2-7; clone_size: few; cdr3_length: 15; d_call: TRBD1; cdr3_aa: CASSLVTGQRSEQYF; cdr3_nt: TGTGCCAGCAGCCTCGTCACGGGACAGAGGAGCGAGCAGTACTTC
v_call: TRBV24-1; j_call: TRBJ2-1; clone_size: many; cdr3_length: 16; d_call: TRBD2; cdr3_aa: CATSDQREGLSHEQFF; cdr3_nt: TGTGCCACCAGTGACCAGCGGGAGGGTCTGTCTCATGAGCAGTTCTTC
v_call: TRBV24-1; j_call: TRBJ2-5; clone_size: -; cdr3_length: 15; d_call: -; cdr3_aa: CATSAQRGGQETQYF; cdr3_nt: TGTGCCACCAGTGCCCAAAGAGGCGGACAAGAGACCCAGTACTTC
v_call: TRBV5-1; j_call: TRBJ2-7; clone_size: few; cdr3_length: 14; d_call: TRBD1; cdr3_aa: CASSSGQGAWEQYF; cdr3_nt: TGCGCCAGCAGCTCGGGACAGGGGGCTTGGGAGCAGTACTTC
v_call: TRBV11-2; j_call: TRBJ2-5; clone_size: many; cdr3_length: 15; d_call: -; cdr3_aa: CASSLLRTNQETQYF; cdr3_nt: TGTGCCAGCAGCTTATTGAGGACTAACCAAGAGACCCAGTACTTC
v_call: TRBV6-2/TRBV6-3; j_call: TRBJ2-1; clone_size: many; cdr3_length: 16; d_call: -; cdr3_aa: CASGSLSGPSYNEQFF; cdr3_nt: TGTGCCAGCGGTTCCCTATCGGGGCCCTCCTACAATGAGCAGTTCTTC
v_call: TRBV6-6; j_call: TRBJ2-1; clone_size: few; cdr3_length: 14; d_call: TRBD1; cdr3_aa: CASSYSDRANEQFF; cdr3_nt: TGTGCCAGCAGTTACTCCGACAGGGCCAATGAGCAGTTCTTC
v_call: TRBV20-1; j_call: TRBJ2-2; clone_size: many; cdr3_length: 13; d_call: -; cdr3_aa: CSASQGNTGELFF; cdr3_nt: TGCAGTGCTAGCCAGGGGAACACCGGGGAGCTGTTTTTT
v_call: TRBV11-1; j_call: TRBJ2-2; clone_size: many; cdr3_length: 14; d_call: -; cdr3_aa: CASSLERGLGELFF; cdr3_nt: TGTGCCAGCAGCTTAGAAAGGGGTCTCGGGGAGCTGTTTTTT
v_call: TRBV20-1; j_call: TRBJ1-1; clone_size: few; cdr3_length: 14; d_call: -; cdr3_aa: CSARAVGHLSEAFF; cdr3_nt: TGCAGTGCTAGAGCTGTGGGACATTTAAGTGAAGCTTTCTTT
v_call: TRBV20-1; j_call: TRBJ2-7; clone_size: many; cdr3_length: 14; d_call: -; cdr3_aa: CSAFGGTLAREQYF; cdr3_nt: TGCAGTGCTTTTGGCGGGACTCTAGCTAGGGAGCAGTACTTC
v_call: TRBV20-1; j_call: TRBJ1-5; clone_size: -; cdr3_length: 17; d_call: -; cdr3_aa: CSARDQWGRGSNQPQHF; cdr3_nt: TGCAGTGCTAGAGATCAATGGGGCAGGGGTAGCAATCAGCCCCAGCATTTT
v_call: TRBV11-2; j_call: TRBJ2-1; clone_size: many; cdr3_length: 15; d_call: -; cdr3_aa: CASSSGRHGTNEQFF; cdr3_nt: TGTGCCAGCAGCTCAGGCCGGCACGGGACGAATGAGCAGTTCTTC
v_call: TRBV14; j_call: TRBJ2-1; clone_size: few; cdr3_length: 16; d_call: TRBD2; cdr3_aa: CASSQDLGLVLNEQFF; cdr3_nt: TGTGCCAGCAGCCAAGATCTGGGACTAGTGCTTAATGAGCAGTTCTTC
v_call: TRBV15; j_call: TRBJ2-3; clone_size: -; cdr3_length: 15; d_call: TRBD2; cdr3_aa: CATRDLRLAADTQYF; cdr3_nt: TGTGCCACCCGTGATTTGAGGCTAGCGGCAGATACGCAGTATTTT
v_call: TRBV9; j_call: TRBJ2-1; clone_size: few; cdr3_length: 16; d_call: TRBD1; cdr3_aa: CASSVATGQGFDEQFF; cdr3_nt: TGTGCCAGCAGCGTAGCTACTGGACAGGGTTTCGATGAGCAGTTCTTC
v_call: TRBV29-1; j_call: TRBJ2-5; clone_size: few; cdr3_length: 13; d_call: TRBD2; cdr3_aa: CSVERGGAETQYF; cdr3_nt: TGCAGCGTTGAGCGGGGGGGCGCAGAGACCCAGTACTTC
v_call: TRBV4-1; j_call: TRBJ1-2; clone_size: -; cdr3_length: 14; d_call: -; cdr3_aa: CASSQVQDTRGYTF; cdr3_nt: TGCGCCAGCAGCCAAGTCCAAGACACTCGGGGCTACACCTTC
v_call: TRBV5-4; j_call: TRBJ2-1; clone_size: -; cdr3_length: 14; d_call: -; cdr3_aa: CASSIRTGGDEQFF; cdr3_nt: TGTGCCAGCAGCATACGGACAGGAGGGGATGAGCAGTTCTTC
v_call: TRBV18; j_call: TRBJ2-2; clone_size: many; cdr3_length: 13; d_call: -; cdr3_aa: CASRDGYGGELFF; cdr3_nt: TGTGCCAGTCGGGACGGCTACGGCGGGGAGCTGTTTTTT
v_call: TRBV7-2; j_call: TRBJ2-3; clone_size: many; cdr3_length: 15; d_call: -; cdr3_aa: CASSLQGSRTDTQYF; cdr3_nt: TGTGCCAGCAGCTTACAAGGATCCCGCACAGATACGCAGTATTTT
v_call: TRBV4-2; j_call: TRBJ2-1; clone_size: -; cdr3_length: 16; d_call: TRBD2; cdr3_aa: CASSQESLAGGNEQFF; cdr3_nt: TGTGCCAGCAGCCAAGAGTCACTAGCGGGAGGCAATGAGCAGTTCTTC
v_call: TRBV5-1; j_call: TRBJ2-1; clone_size: -; cdr3_length: 15; d_call: TRBD1; cdr3_aa: CASSFGTGEGDEQFF; cdr3_nt: TGCGCCAGCAGCTTCGGGACAGGCGAGGGCGATGAGCAGTTCTTC
v_call: TRBV30; j_call: TRBJ2-2; clone_size: many; cdr3_length: 13; d_call: -; cdr3_aa: CAWGLTGTGELFF; cdr3_nt: TGTGCCTGGGGCCTTACGGGCACCGGGGAGCTGTTTTTT
v_call: TRBV12-3/TRBV12-4; j_call: TRBJ1-3; clone_size: few; cdr3_length: 15; d_call: -; cdr3_aa: CASSLRAYTGNTIYF; cdr3_nt: TGTGCCAGCAGTTTAAGGGCTTATACTGGAAACACCATATATTTT
v_call: TRBV7-9; j_call: TRBJ1-1; clone_size: few; cdr3_length: 17; d_call: -; cdr3_aa: CASSGGGSGGMDTEAFF; cdr3_nt: TGTGCCAGCAGCGGGGGGGGAAGCGGGGGTATGGACACTGAAGCTTTCTTT
v_call: TRBV20-1; j_call: TRBJ1-4; clone_size: few; cdr3_length: 13; d_call: -; cdr3_aa: CSATRDLNEKLFF; cdr3_nt: TGCAGTGCAACGAGGGATTTAAATGAAAAACTGTTTTTT
v_call: TRBV29-1; j_call: TRBJ2-5; clone_size: many; cdr3_length: 13; d_call: TRBD2; cdr3_aa: CSVQAGSQETQYF; cdr3_nt: TGCAGCGTTCAAGCGGGGAGTCAAGAGACCCAGTACTTC
v_call: TRBV3-1; j_call: TRBJ1-6; clone_size: few; cdr3_length: 15; d_call: TRBD1; cdr3_aa: CASSARDRYNSPLHF; cdr3_nt: TGTGCCAGCAGCGCCCGGGACAGATATAATTCACCCCTCCACTTT
v_call: TRBV4-2; j_call: TRBJ1-5; clone_size: few; cdr3_length: 17; d_call: -; cdr3_aa: CASSQAGAPSANQPQHF; cdr3_nt: TGTGCCAGCAGCCAAGCCGGGGCTCCTTCTGCTAATCAGCCCCAGCATTTT
v_call: TRBV7-9; j_call: TRBJ1-1; clone_size: -; cdr3_length: 19; d_call: -; cdr3_aa: CASSQAGLPRGHRGAEAFF; cdr3_nt: TGCGCCAGCAGCCAAGCAGGTCTTCCCCGCGGACACCGAGGGGCTGAAGCTTTCTTT
v_call: TRBV27; j_call: TRBJ2-7; clone_size: many; cdr3_length: 17; d_call: TRBD1; cdr3_aa: CASSCPGQGSVPYEQYF; cdr3_nt: TGTGCCAGCAGTTGTCCGGGACAGGGGTCAGTCCCCTACGAGCAGTACTTC
v_call: TRBV30; j_call: TRBJ2-5; clone_size: -; cdr3_length: 12; d_call: TRBD2; cdr3_aa: CAWSASGETQYF; cdr3_nt: TGTGCCTGGAGTGCTAGCGGGGAGACCCAGTACTTC
v_call: TRBV5-1; j_call: TRBJ2-1; clone_size: many; cdr3_length: 13; d_call: -; cdr3_aa: CASSTQLKAEQFF; cdr3_nt: TGCGCCAGCAGTACCCAGCTGAAGGCTGAGCAGTTCTTC
v_call: TRBV6-2/TRBV6-3; j_call: TRBJ1-2; clone_size: -; cdr3_length: 13; d_call: -; cdr3_aa: CASSPGWVGGYTF; cdr3_nt: TGTGCCAGCAGTCCAGGGTGGGTCGGCGGCTACACCTTC
v_call: TRBV20-1; j_call: TRBJ1-1; clone_size: many; cdr3_length: 14; d_call: TRBD1; cdr3_aa: CSATPNRGRTEAFF; cdr3_nt: TGCAGTGCTACCCCAAACAGGGGAAGAACTGAAGCTTTCTTT
v_call: TRBV19; j_call: TRBJ1-6; clone_size: few; cdr3_length: 17; d_call: -; cdr3_aa: CASSIRGTPGYNSPLHF; cdr3_nt: TGTGCCAGTAGTATACGAGGGACGCCAGGCTATAATTCACCCCTCCACTTT
v_call: TRBV10-3; j_call: TRBJ2-1; clone_size: many; cdr3_length: 16; d_call: TRBD2; cdr3_aa: CAIRKSGLASYNEQFF; cdr3_nt: TGTGCCATCAGGAAATCGGGACTAGCTTCCTACAATGAGCAGTTCTTC
v_call: TRBV28; j_call: TRBJ2-2; clone_size: many; cdr3_length: 17; d_call: -; cdr3_aa: CASSLFRKGGYTGELFF; cdr3_nt: TGTGCCAGCAGTTTATTCCGGAAGGGGGGTTACACCGGGGAGCTGTTTTTT
v_call: TRBV6-1; j_call: TRBJ2-3; clone_size: few; cdr3_length: 14; d_call: TRBD2; cdr3_aa: CASTREGRTDTQYF; cdr3_nt: TGTGCCAGCACTAGGGAGGGCCGCACAGATACGCAGTATTTT